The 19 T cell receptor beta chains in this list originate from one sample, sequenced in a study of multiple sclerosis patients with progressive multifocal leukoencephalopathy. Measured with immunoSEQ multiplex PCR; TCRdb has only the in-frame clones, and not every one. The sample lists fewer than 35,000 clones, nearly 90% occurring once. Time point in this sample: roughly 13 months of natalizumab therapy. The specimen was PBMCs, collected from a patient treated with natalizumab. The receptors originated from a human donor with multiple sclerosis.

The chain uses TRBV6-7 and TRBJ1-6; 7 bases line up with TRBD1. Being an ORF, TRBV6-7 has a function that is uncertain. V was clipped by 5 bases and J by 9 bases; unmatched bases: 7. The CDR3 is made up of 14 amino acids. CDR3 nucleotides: TGTGCCAGCAGTCAGGACAGGCGGGGTTCACCCCTCCACTTT. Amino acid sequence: CASSQDRRGSPLHF.

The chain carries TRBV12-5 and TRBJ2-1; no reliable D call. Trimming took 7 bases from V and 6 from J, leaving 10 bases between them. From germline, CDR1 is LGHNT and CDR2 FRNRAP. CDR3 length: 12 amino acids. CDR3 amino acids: CASELGSNEQFF. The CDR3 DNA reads TGTGCTAGTGAACTCGGTTCCAATGAGCAGTTCTTC.

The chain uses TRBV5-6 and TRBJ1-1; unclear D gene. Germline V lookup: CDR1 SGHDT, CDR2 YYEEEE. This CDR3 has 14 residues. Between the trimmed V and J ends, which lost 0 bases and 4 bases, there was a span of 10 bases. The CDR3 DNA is TGTGCCAGCAGCTTGGAAGGGATTGGCACTGAAGCTTTCTTT. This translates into CASSLEGIGTEAFF.

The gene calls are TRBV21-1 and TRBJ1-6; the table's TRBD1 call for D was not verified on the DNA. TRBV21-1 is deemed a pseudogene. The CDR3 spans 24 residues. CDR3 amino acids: CASSKDSKDRGLAKVIDWDSPLHF. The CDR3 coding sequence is TGTGCCAGCAGCAAAGATTCCAAGGACAGGGGCCTGGCAAAAGTAATCGATTGGGATTCACCCCTCCACTTT.

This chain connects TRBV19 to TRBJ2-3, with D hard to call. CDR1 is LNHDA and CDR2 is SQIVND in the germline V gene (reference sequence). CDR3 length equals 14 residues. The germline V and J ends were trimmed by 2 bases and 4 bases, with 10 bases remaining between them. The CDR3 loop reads CASSIRLPPDTQYF. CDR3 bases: TGTGCCAGTAGTATAAGGCTCCCGCCAGATACGCAGTATTTT. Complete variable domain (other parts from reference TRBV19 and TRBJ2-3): DGGITQSPKYLFRKEGQNVTLSCEQNLNHDAMYWYRQDPGQGLRLIYYSQIVNDFQKGDIAEGYSVSREKKESFPLTVTSAQKNPTAFYLCASSIRLPPDTQYFGPGTRLTVL.

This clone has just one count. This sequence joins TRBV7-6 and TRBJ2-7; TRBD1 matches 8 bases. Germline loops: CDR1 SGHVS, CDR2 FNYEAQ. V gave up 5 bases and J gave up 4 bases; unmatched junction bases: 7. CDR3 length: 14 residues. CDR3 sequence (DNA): TGTGCCAGCAGCCAACAGGGGGTCGGGTACGAGCAGTACTTC. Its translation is CASSQQGVGYEQYF. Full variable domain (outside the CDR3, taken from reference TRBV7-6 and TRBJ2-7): GAGVSQSPRYKVTKRGQDVALRCDPISGHVSLYWYRQALGQGPEFLTYFNYEAQQDKSGLPNDRFSAERPEGSISTLTIQRTEQRDSAMYRCASSQQGVGYEQYFGPGTRLTVT.

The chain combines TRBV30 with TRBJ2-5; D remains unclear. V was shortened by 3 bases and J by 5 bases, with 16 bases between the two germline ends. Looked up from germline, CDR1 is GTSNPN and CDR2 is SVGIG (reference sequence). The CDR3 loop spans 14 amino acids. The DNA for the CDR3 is TGTGCCTGGAGCGTCGCCGGACGTAGGGAGACCCAGTACTTC. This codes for CAWSVAGRRETQYF.

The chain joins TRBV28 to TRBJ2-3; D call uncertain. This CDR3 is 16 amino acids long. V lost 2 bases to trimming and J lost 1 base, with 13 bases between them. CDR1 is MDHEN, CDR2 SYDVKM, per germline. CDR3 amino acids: CASSLEQVLGTDTQYF. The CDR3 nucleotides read TGTGCCAGCAGTTTAGAGCAAGTGTTGGGCACAGATACGCAGTATTTT.

CDR3 amino acids: CASSFPRGAEAFF. In DNA, the CDR3 is TGTGCCAGCAGCTTCCCGAGGGGGGCTGAAGCTTTCTTT. This chain connects TRBV7-9 to TRBJ1-1; D may be TRBD1 (6 bases). This CDR3 region has 13 residues. The V gene's germline CDR1 is SEHNR and CDR2 FQNEAQ (reference sequence). The V end lost 3 bases, the J end lost 6 bases, and 11 bases lay between the germline ends.

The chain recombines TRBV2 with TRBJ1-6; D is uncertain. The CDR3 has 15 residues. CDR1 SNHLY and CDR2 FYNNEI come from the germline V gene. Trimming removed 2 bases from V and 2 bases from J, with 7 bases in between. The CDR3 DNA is TGTGCCAGCAGTGAACACGGTCCCTATAATTCACCCCTCCACTTT. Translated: CASSEHGPYNSPLHF.

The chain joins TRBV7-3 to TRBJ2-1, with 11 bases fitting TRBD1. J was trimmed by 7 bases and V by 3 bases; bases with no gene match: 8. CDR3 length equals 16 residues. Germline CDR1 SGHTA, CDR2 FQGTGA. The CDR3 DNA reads TGTGCCAGCAGCTTTAGGACAGGGGGCGCGAATAATGAGCAGTTCTTC. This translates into CASSFRTGGANNEQFF. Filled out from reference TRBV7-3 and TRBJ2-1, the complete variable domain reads GAGVSQTPSNKVTEKGKYVELRCDPISGHTALYWYRQSLGQGPEFLIYFQGTGAADDSGLPNDRFFAVRPEGSVSTLKIQRTERGDSAVYLCASSFRTGGANNEQFFGPGTRLTVL.

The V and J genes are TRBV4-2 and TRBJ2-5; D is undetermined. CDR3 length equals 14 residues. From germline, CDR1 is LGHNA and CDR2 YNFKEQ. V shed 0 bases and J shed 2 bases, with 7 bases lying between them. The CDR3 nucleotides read TGTGCCAGCAGCCAAGAGAAGGCTCAAGAGACCCAGTACTTC. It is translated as CASSQEKAQETQYF.

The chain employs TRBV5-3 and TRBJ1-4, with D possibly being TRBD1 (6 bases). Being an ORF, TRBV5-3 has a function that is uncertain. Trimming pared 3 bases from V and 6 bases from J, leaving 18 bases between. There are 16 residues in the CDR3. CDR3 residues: CARSCTKQGQDEKLFF. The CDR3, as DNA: TGTGCCAGAAGCTGTACGAAACAGGGTCAGGATGAAAAACTGTTTTTT.

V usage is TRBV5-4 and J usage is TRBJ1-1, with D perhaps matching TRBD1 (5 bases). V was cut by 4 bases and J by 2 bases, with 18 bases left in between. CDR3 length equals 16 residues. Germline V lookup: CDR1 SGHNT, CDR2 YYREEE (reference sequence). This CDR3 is CASSPTRGLGNTEAFF. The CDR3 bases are TGTGCCAGCAGCCCCACGCGGGGACTGGGCAACACTGAAGCTTTCTTT.

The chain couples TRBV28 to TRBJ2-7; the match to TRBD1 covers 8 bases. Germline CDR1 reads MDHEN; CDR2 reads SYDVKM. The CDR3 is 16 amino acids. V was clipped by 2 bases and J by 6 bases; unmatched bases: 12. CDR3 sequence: CASSLLAGTGVGEQYF. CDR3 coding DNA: TGTGCCAGCAGTTTACTTGCCGGGACAGGCGTGGGCGAGCAGTACTTC. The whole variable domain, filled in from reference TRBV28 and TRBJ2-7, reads DVKVTQSSRYLVKRTGEKVFLECVQDMDHENMFWYRQDPGLGLRLIYFSYDVKMKEKGDIPEGYSVSREKKERFSLILESASTNQTSMYLCASSLLAGTGVGEQYFGPGTRLTVT.

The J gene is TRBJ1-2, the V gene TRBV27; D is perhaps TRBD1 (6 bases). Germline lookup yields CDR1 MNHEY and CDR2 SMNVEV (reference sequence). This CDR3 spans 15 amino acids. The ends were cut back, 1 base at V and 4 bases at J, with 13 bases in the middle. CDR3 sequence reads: CASSLFSGHFYGYTF. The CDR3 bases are TGTGCCAGCAGTTTATTCTCGGGACACTTCTATGGCTACACCTTC.

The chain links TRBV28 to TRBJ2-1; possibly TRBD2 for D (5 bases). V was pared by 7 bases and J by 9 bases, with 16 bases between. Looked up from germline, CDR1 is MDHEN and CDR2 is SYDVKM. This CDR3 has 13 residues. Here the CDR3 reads CASTTIGIPEQFF. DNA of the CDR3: TGTGCCAGCACCACTATCGGGATCCCTGAGCAGTTCTTC.

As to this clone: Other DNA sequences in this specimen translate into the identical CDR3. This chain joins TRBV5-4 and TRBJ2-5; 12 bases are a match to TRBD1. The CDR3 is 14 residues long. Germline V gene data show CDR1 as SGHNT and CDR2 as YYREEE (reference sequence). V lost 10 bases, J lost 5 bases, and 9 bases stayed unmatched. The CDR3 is CAEWDRGQSETQYF. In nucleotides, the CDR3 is TGTGCCGAGTGGGACAGGGGGCAGTCGGAGACCCAGTACTTC.

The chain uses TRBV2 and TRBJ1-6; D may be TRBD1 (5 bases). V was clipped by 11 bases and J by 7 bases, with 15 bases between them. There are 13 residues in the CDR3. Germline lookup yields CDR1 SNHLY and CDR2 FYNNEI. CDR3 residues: CAGAAGLNSPLHF. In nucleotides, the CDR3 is TGTGCCGGGGCGGCCGGGCTCAATTCACCCCTCCACTTT.